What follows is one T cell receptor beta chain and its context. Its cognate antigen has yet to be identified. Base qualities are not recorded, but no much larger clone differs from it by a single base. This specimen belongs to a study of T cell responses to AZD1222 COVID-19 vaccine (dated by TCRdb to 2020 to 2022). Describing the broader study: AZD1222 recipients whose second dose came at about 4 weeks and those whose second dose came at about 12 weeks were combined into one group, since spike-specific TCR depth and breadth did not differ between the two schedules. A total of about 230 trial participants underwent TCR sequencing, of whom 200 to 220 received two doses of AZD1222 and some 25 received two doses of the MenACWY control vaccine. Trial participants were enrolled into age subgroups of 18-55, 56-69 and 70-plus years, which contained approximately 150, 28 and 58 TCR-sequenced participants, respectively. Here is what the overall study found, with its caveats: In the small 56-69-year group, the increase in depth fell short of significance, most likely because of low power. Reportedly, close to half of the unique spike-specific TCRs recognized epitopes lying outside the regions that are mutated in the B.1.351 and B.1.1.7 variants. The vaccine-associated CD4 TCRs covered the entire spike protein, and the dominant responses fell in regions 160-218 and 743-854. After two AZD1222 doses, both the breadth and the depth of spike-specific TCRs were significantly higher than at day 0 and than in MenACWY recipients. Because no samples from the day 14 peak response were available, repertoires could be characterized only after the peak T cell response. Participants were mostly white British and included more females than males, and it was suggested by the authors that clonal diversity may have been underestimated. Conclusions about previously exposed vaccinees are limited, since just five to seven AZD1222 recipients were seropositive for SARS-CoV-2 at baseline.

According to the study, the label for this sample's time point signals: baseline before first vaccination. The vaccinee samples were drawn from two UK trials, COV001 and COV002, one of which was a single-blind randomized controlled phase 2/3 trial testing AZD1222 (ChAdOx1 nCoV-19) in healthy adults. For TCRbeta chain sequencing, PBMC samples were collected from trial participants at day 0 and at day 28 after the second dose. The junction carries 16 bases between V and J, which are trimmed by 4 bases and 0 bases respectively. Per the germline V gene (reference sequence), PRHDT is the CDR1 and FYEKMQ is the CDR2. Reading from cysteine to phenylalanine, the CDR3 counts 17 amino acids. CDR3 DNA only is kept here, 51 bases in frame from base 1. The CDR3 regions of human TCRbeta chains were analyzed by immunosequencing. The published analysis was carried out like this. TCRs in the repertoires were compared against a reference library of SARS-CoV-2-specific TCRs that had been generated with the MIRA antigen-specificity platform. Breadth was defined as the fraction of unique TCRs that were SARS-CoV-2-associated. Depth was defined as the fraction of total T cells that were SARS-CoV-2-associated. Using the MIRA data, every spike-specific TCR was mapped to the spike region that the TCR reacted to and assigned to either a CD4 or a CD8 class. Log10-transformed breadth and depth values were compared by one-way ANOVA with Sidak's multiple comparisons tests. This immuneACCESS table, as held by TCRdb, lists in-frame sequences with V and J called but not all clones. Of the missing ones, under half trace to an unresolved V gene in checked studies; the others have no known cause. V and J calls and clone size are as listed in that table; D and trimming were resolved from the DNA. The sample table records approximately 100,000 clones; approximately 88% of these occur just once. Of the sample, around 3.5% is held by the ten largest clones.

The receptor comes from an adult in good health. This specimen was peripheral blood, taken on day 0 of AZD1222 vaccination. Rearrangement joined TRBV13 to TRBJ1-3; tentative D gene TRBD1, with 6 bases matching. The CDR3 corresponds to CASSSEQGLHSGNTIYF. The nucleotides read TGTGCCAGCAGCTCCGAACAGGGCCTCCACTCTGGAAACACCATATATTTT.